The T cell receptor beta chain under discussion was sequenced for a study of cytomegalovirus exposure and HLA in healthy donors. In regard to this clone: Its antigen is undetermined.

The CDR3 extends over 14 amino acids. The V gene's germline CDR1 is MNHEY and CDR2 SVGAGI. V was cut by 2 bases and J by 3 bases, with 10 bases left in between. Use of 60 Vbeta and 13 Jbeta primers characterized the PCR. Under the authors' procedure: Later work found tens of millions of unique TCR beta chains, with about 10 million shared. The data were produced by immunoSEQ multiplex PCR, yet TCRdb's version contains in-frame clones alone and is incomplete. That table supplies the V and J calls and clone size; D and trimming were determined from the DNA. The sample lists roughly 110,000 clones; 82% were seen once. Study-wide results and limits: A later analysis linked a missense DCLRE1C variant to TCR beta V- and J-gene trimming.

The clonotype was recovered from a young man in good health and CMV-seropositive. The sequenced sample was PBMCs. The chain has TRBV6-5 and TRBJ2-5, with D perhaps TRBD1 (6 bases). The CDR3 spells CASSYRDTKETQYF. CDR3 in DNA: TGTGCCAGCAGTTACCGGGACACCAAAGAGACCCAGTACTTC.